The 28 T cell receptor beta chains below were found in one sample sequenced in a study of control samples from healthy donors and cancer patients. Some clones are missing from TCRdb's copy, which holds only in-frame ones; the method was immunoSEQ multiplex PCR. The sample includes some 200,000 clones, around 93% of them seen just once. Sequencing used blood. Receptors originate from a man between 18 and 29 years old in good health.

DNA of the CDR3: TGTGCCAGCTCATCGGCAGATACGCAGTATTTT. Translation gives CASSSADTQYF. This chain uses TRBV18 with TRBJ2-3; no clear D. The CDR3 is made up of 11 amino acids. The V end lost 5 bases, the J end lost 4 bases, and 4 bases lay between the germline ends. Germline V gives CDR1 KGHSH, CDR2 LQKENI.

V is TRBV6-5 and J is TRBJ2-7; D may be TRBD1 (6 bases). Trimming cost V 5 bases and J 1 base, with 12 bases left between them. CDR3 length: 14 residues. Germline values: CDR1 MNHEY, CDR2 SVGAGI. The CDR3 sequence: CASSIEDRSYEQYF. CDR3 DNA sequence: TGTGCCAGCAGTATAGAGGACAGATCCTACGAGCAGTACTTC.

The rearrangement joins TRBV19 to TRBJ1-5, with D maybe TRBD1 (5 bases). Germline V gives CDR1 LNHDA, CDR2 SQIVND (reference sequence). V was trimmed by 10 bases and J by 5 bases, leaving 12 bases between them. This CDR3 spans 12 amino acids. The CDR3 bases are TGTGCCACCAGGGACCCCGATCAGCCCCAGCATTTT. Amino acid sequence: CATRDPDQPQHF.

The chain uses TRBV24-1 and TRBJ1-5; no definite D call. V lost 2 bases to trimming and J lost 6 bases, with 10 bases between them. This CDR3 is 14 amino acids long. CDR1 is KGHDR, CDR2 SFDVKD, per germline. CDR3 nucleotides: TGTGCCACCAGTGATTCCTTCCGGATTCAGCCCCAGCATTTT. Encoded protein: CATSDSFRIQPQHF.

The chain has TRBV13 and TRBJ2-1; D not certain. Germline CDR1 is PRHDT and CDR2 is FYEKMQ (reference sequence). This CDR3 is built from 11 residues. The germline V and J ends were trimmed by 4 bases and 11 bases, with 9 bases remaining between them. This CDR3 is CASSSQGKQFF. The CDR3 DNA follows: TGTGCCAGCAGCTCCCAAGGGAAGCAGTTCTTC.

This sequence joins TRBV2 and TRBJ2-3; 12 nucleotides line up with TRBD2. CDR1 and CDR2 from the germline V gene are SNHLY and FYNNEI. This CDR3 has 16 residues. Germline trimming cut 1 base from V and 9 bases from J; bases unmatched to any gene: 8. CDR3 protein: CASSEGLAGALGTQYF. The CDR3 DNA follows: TGTGCCAGCAGTGAAGGACTAGCGGGGGCCTTAGGGACGCAGTATTTT.

The V gene is TRBV6-5, the J gene TRBJ1-1; 7 bases fit TRBD1. Trimming cost V 4 bases and J 7 bases; bases outside gene matches: 6. Per the germline V gene, CDR1 is MNHEY and CDR2 is SVGAGI. The CDR3 sequence is 13 residues long. The CDR3 sequence: CASSFHRGGEAFF. The CDR3 DNA follows: TGTGCCAGCAGTTTCCACAGGGGTGGTGAAGCTTTCTTT.

The chain links TRBV7-9 to TRBJ1-6; D perhaps matches TRBD1 (6 bases). Per germline, CDR1 SEHNR and CDR2 FQNEAQ (reference sequence). The CDR3 runs to 15 residues. V gave up 4 bases and J gave up 8 bases, with 15 bases separating them. CDR3 amino acids: CASSSQGNRDSPLHF. CDR3 DNA: TGTGCCAGCAGCTCACAGGGAAATAGAGATTCACCCCTCCACTTT.

This chain's CDR3 is CASSLGGTGGSQPQHF. The CDR3 DNA sequence: TGCGCCAGCAGCTTAGGCGGGACAGGGGGATCTCAGCCCCAGCATTTT. The V gene is TRBV5-1, the J gene TRBJ1-5; 11 bases are shared with TRBD1. Germline trimming cut 2 bases from V and 6 bases from J; bases unmatched to any gene: 7. This CDR3 comprises 16 residues. From germline, CDR1 is SGHRS and CDR2 YFSETQ.

The V gene is TRBV30, the J gene TRBJ1-2; 7 nucleotides line up with TRBD1. J gave up 4 bases and V 4 bases, and 6 bases lay outside the gene matches. The CDR3 is made up of 13 amino acids. Germline V gives CDR1 GTSNPN, CDR2 SVGIG (reference sequence). The CDR3 loop is CAWKNTGAYGYTF. CDR3 sequence (DNA): TGTGCCTGGAAAAATACAGGGGCCTATGGCTACACCTTC.

The genes are TRBV24-1 and TRBJ1-6; D possibly corresponds to TRBD1 (5 bases). CDR1 is KGHDR, CDR2 SFDVKD, per germline. The CDR3 spans 15 residues. Trimming cost V 5 bases and J 5 bases, with 12 bases left between them. CDR3 coding DNA: TGTGCCACCAGTGTCTCCGACAGCCATAATTCACCCCTCCACTTT. Protein product: CATSVSDSHNSPLHF.

The rearrangement links TRBV5-1 to TRBJ2-7; D gene uncertain. The CDR3 has 15 residues. CDR1 is SGHRS and CDR2 is YFSETQ in the germline V gene. Between the trimmed V and J ends, which lost 0 bases and 6 bases, there was a span of 16 bases. CDR3 residues: CASSLGGYASSEQYF. The DNA of the CDR3 is TGCGCCAGCAGCTTGGGAGGCTACGCTTCTTCCGAGCAGTACTTC.

The chain combines TRBV6-5 with TRBJ2-1; no clear D gene. The CDR3 contains 13 residues. Per the germline V gene, CDR1 is MNHEY and CDR2 is SVGAGI. Trimming pared 7 bases from V and 4 bases from J, leaving 11 bases between. CDR3 sequence: CASNGQVYNEQFF. The CDR3 bases are TGTGCCAGCAATGGGCAGGTATACAATGAGCAGTTCTTC.

The chain has TRBV28 and TRBJ2-7; 11 bases align to TRBD2. There are 18 residues in the CDR3. V shed 0 bases and J 0 bases; nucleotides not matched to a gene: 7. Germline lookup yields CDR1 MDHEN and CDR2 SYDVKM. CDR3 nucleotide sequence: TGTGCCAGCAGTTTATGGGAGCTAGCGGGGGGCAACTCCTACGAGCAGTACTTC. Encoded protein: CASSLWELAGGNSYEQYF.

This rearrangement joins TRBV6-5 to TRBJ1-1; D might be TRBD1 (6 bases). Deletions cut 0 bases from V and 5 bases from J, with 13 bases between. The CDR3 extends over 15 amino acids. Germline V lookup: CDR1 MNHEY, CDR2 SVGAGI. The chain's CDR3 is CASSYSPGGGTEAFF. The CDR3 region has the DNA TGTGCCAGCAGTTACTCCCCCGGGGGCGGTACTGAAGCTTTCTTT.

The chain is built from TRBV7-2 and TRBJ1-5; no firm D call. The V and J ends lost 3 bases and 4 bases respectively, with 10 bases between them. CDR3 length: 14 residues. Germline loops: CDR1 SGHTA, CDR2 FQGNSA. The CDR3 is CASSFLLANQPQHF. CDR3 DNA: TGTGCCAGCAGCTTTTTGCTTGCGAATCAGCCCCAGCATTTT.

The chain combines TRBV12-3 or TRBV12-4 with TRBJ1-5; unclear D gene. CDR3 length equals 13 residues. Trimming took off 5 bases at V and 4 bases at J, with 9 bases between the two ends. CDR3: CASSSDGNQPQHF. The CDR3 bases are TGTGCCAGCAGTAGCGATGGTAATCAGCCCCAGCATTTT.

This chain uses TRBV12-3 or TRBV12-4 with TRBJ2-3; TRBD2 might be the D (6 bases). V was pared by 3 bases and J by 5 bases, with 9 bases between. This CDR3 is built from 13 residues. CDR3 DNA sequence: TGTGCCAGCAGTTTCGGCGGGGAAGATACGCAGTATTTT. Its translation is CASSFGGEDTQYF.

The chain has TRBV6-5 and TRBJ2-7; D perhaps matches TRBD1 (5 bases). The germline V gene encodes CDR1 MNHEY and CDR2 SVGAGI. The CDR3 totals 15 residues. V lost 2 bases to trimming and J lost 0 bases, with 11 bases between them. The CDR3 loop reads CASSYQQGSSYEQYF. Here the CDR3 DNA reads TGTGCCAGCAGTTACCAGCAGGGTAGCTCCTACGAGCAGTACTTC.

The chain combines TRBV24-1 with TRBJ1-5; tentative D call: TRBD1 (5 bases). V lost 5 bases and J 5 bases, leaving 21 bases between the germline ends. The CDR3 loop spans 17 amino acids. Germline assignment: CDR1 KGHDR and CDR2 SFDVKD. The DNA for the CDR3 is TGTGCCACCAGTGCGATTTATAGGACACCGAAGGATCAGCCCCAGCATTTT. Encoded protein: CATSAIYRTPKDQPQHF.

The chain couples TRBV9 to TRBJ1-3, with no clear D. From germline, CDR1 is SGDLS and CDR2 YYNGEE. CDR3 size: 13 residues. The V and J ends lost 1 base and 8 bases respectively, with 10 bases between them. The CDR3 region has the DNA TGTGCCAGCAGCGTATCCATAGCGGACACCATATATTTT. This gives the protein CASSVSIADTIYF.

J is TRBJ1-6 and V is TRBV2, with D possibly matching TRBD1 (5 bases). This CDR3 contains 16 residues. V lost 7 bases and J 2 bases, leaving 15 bases between the germline ends. Germline V gives CDR1 SNHLY, CDR2 FYNNEI. In DNA form, the CDR3 reads TGTGCCAGCATGGGAGGGGAAATCGCCTATAATTCACCCCTCCACTTT. Amino acids: CASMGGEIAYNSPLHF.

Worth noting for this clone: Other DNA sequences in this sample translate to the same CDR3. The chain is built from TRBV12-3 or TRBV12-4 and TRBJ2-1, with D maybe TRBD2 (5 bases). V lost 5 bases, J lost 10 bases, and 9 bases lay in between. This CDR3 comprises 11 residues. In nucleotides, the CDR3 is TGTGCCAGCAGTAGCCCGGGGGAGCAGTTCTTC. It translates to CASSSPGEQFF.

The V gene is TRBV5-4, the J gene TRBJ2-7; a weak D match, TRBD1 (6 bases). The CDR3 length is 14 residues. The V end was cut by 3 bases, the J end by 4 bases, with 14 bases between. Looked up from germline, CDR1 is SGHNT and CDR2 is YYREEE (reference sequence). DNA for the CDR3: TGTGCCAGCAGCTGGGACATTGGACGGTACGAGCAGTACTTC. Translation gives CASSWDIGRYEQYF.

J is TRBJ2-2 and V is TRBV7-3; 7 bases match TRBD1. The CDR3 covers 14 residues. The germline V gene has CDR1 SGHTA and CDR2 FQGTGA. Trimming cost V 4 bases and J 3 bases; bases outside gene matches: 2. The chain's CDR3 is CASSSTGDTGELFF. The CDR3 DNA reads as TGTGCCAGCAGCTCCACAGGGGACACCGGGGAGCTGTTTTTT.

The chain is built from TRBV12-3 or TRBV12-4 and TRBJ1-2; D unclear. Trimming left V 11 bases short and J 0 bases short, with 7 bases between. The CDR3 is 11 amino acids. The CDR3 sequence: CASGANYGYTF. CDR3 nucleotides: TGTGCCTCCGGGGCTAACTATGGCTACACCTTC.

The CDR3 loop is CAWSVGIGRNEQYF. The CDR3 DNA sequence: TGTGCCTGGAGTGTAGGCATCGGAAGAAACGAGCAGTACTTC. The V gene is TRBV30, the J gene TRBJ2-7; D is unresolved. The CDR3 contains 14 residues. V was cut by 0 bases and J by 5 bases, with 14 bases left in between. Germline V gene sequence: CDR1 GTSNPN, CDR2 SVGIG (reference sequence).

The chain carries TRBV5-1 and TRBJ1-6; perhaps TRBD1 as D (5 bases). Trimming took off 0 bases at V and 5 bases at J, with 21 bases between the two ends. Germline values: CDR1 SGHRS, CDR2 YFSETQ. The CDR3 spans 19 residues. Here the CDR3 DNA reads TGCGCCAGCAGCTTGGCTTACCAGACGGACCCAGGGAATAATTCACCCCTCCACTTT. Translating it yields CASSLAYQTDPGNNSPLHF. Combining the CDR3 with reference TRBV5-1 and TRBJ1-6 gives the whole variable domain KAGVTQTPRYLIKTRGQQVTLSCSPISGHRSVSWYQQTPGQGLQFLFEYFSETQRNKGNFPGRFSGRQFSNSRSEMNVSTLELGDSALYLCASSLAYQTDPGNNSPLHFGNGTRLTVT.